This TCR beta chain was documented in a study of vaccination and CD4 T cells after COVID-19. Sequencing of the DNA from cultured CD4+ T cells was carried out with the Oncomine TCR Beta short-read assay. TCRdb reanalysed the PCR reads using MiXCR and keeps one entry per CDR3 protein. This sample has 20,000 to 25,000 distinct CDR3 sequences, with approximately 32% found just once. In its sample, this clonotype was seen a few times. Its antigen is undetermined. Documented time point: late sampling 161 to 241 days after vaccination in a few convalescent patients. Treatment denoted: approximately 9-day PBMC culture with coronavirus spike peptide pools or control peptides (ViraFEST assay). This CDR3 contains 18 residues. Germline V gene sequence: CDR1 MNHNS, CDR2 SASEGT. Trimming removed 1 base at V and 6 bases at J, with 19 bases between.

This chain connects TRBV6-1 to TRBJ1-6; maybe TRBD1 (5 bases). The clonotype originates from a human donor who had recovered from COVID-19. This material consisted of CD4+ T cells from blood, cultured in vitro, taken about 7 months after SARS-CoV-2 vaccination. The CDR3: CASSEVVSGRGSNSPLHF. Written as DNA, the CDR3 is TGTGCCAGCAGTGAAGTCGTTTCAGGGCGGGGTTCTAATTCACCCCTCCACTTT.